Presented here are 28 T cell receptor beta chains from one specimen sequenced in a study of cytomegalovirus exposure and HLA in healthy donors. Use of 60 Vbeta and 13 Jbeta primers characterized the PCR. Using immunoSEQ multiplex PCR, the repertoire was profiled, and TCRdb retains in-frame clones only, with some absent. The table includes over 150,000 clones, 65% to 85% detected once. Material for sequencing was PBMCs. The receptor source for this set is a boy younger than 10 in good health and CMV-seronegative.

The chain has TRBV29-1 and TRBJ2-2; tentative D call: TRBD1 (6 bases). The V end was cut by 3 bases, the J end by 4 bases, with 15 bases between. The CDR3 is 15 amino acids. From germline, CDR1 is SQVTM and CDR2 ANQGSEA. This chain's CDR3 is CSVEGWAGATGELFF. For the CDR3, the DNA is TGCAGCGTTGAGGGTTGGGCAGGGGCCACCGGGGAGCTGTTTTTT.

A few counts support this clone. The chain uses TRBV7-2 and TRBJ2-5, with unresolved D. Trimming took off 2 bases at V and 3 bases at J, with 7 bases between the two ends. Germline V gives CDR1 SGHTA, CDR2 FQGNSA. There are 13 residues in the CDR3. CDR3 coding DNA: TGTGCCAGCAGCTTAAACCCAGAAGAGACCCAGTACTTC. Its protein product is CASSLNPEETQYF.

The chain's CDR3 is CASSFQGAGEQYF. The CDR3 coding sequence is TGTGCCAGCAGCTTTCAGGGGGCGGGTGAGCAGTACTTC. This chain joins TRBV7-3 and TRBJ2-5; 8 bases are shared with TRBD1. V shed 3 bases, J shed 11 bases, and the junction held 8 bases outside the gene matches. CDR3 length: 13 residues. CDR1 is SGHTA, CDR2 FQGTGA, per germline.

This clone came up once. The V gene is TRBV4-1, the J gene TRBJ1-2, with 7 bases aligning to TRBD1. There are 17 residues in the CDR3. The germline V gene has CDR1 MGHRA and CDR2 YSYEKL. Trimming at V came to 3 bases and at J to 1 base, leaving 11 bases not matched to a gene. CDR3: CASSHIPYRGGNYGYTF. CDR3 DNA sequence: TGCGCCAGCAGCCATATCCCGTACAGGGGAGGTAACTATGGCTACACCTTC.

As for this clone: The junction does not match germline at one end; this may be a read error. The chain couples TRBV6-1 to TRBJ2-7, with a weak D call TRBD1 (6 bases). This CDR3 region has 15 residues. Germline values: CDR1 MNHNS, CDR2 SASEGT. The CDR3 reads CASSGPGHLSDEQYF. DNA for the CDR3: TGTGCCAGCAGTGGGCCGGGACACCTCTCCGACGAGCAGTACTTC.

The J gene is TRBJ1-2, the V gene TRBV6-5; TRBD1 matches at 9 bases. The J segment lost 8 bases and the V segment lost 2 bases, leaving 9 bases of the junction unmatched. The CDR3 totals 15 residues. CDR1 is MNHEY, CDR2 SVGAGI, per germline. CDR3 in amino acids: CASSYHKPDRGGYTF. The DNA of the CDR3 is TGTGCCAGCAGTTACCACAAACCGGACAGGGGAGGCTACACCTTC.

The gene calls are TRBV9 and TRBJ2-3; D is uncertain. The CDR3 covers 11 residues. The germline V gene has CDR1 SGDLS and CDR2 YYNGEE. The V gene lost 0 bases and the J gene lost 7 bases, with 3 bases spanning the gap. CDR3 nucleotides: TGTGCCAGCAGCGTAGTAAATACGCAGTATTTT. Translating it yields CASSVVNTQYF. The full variable domain, in which reference TRBV9 and TRBJ2-3 provide the parts outside the CDR3, is DSGVTQTPKHLITATGQRVTLRCSPRSGDLSVYWYQQSLDQGLQFLIQYYNGEERAKGNILERFSAQQFPDLHSELNLSSLELGDSALYFCASSVVNTQYFGPGTRLTVL.

V and J are TRBV7-9 and TRBJ2-2; D unclear. V lost 5 bases to trimming and J lost 4 bases, with 5 bases between them. Germline V gives CDR1 SEHNR, CDR2 FQNEAQ (reference sequence). The CDR3 has 12 amino acids. CDR3 DNA: TGTGCCAGCAGCCCCGGCACCGGGGAGCTGTTTTTT. Translated: CASSPGTGELFF.

The chain is built from TRBV9 and TRBJ2-7; no reliable D call. CDR3 length equals 13 residues. V was trimmed by 0 bases and J by 6 bases, leaving 10 bases between them. Germline CDR1 reads SGDLS; CDR2 reads YYNGEE. In DNA, the CDR3 is TGTGCCAGCAGCGTAGAATGGTGGAGCGAGCAGTACTTC. Translating gives CASSVEWWSEQYF.

The rearrangement joins TRBV18 to TRBJ2-3; D possibly corresponds to TRBD2 (6 bases). This CDR3 spans 13 amino acids. The ends were cut back, 6 bases at V and 0 bases at J, with 7 bases in the middle. CDR1 is KGHSH and CDR2 is LQKENI in the germline V gene. This CDR3 is CASSDYSTDTQYF. CDR3 DNA: TGTGCCAGCTCGGACTACAGCACAGATACGCAGTATTTT.

The chain has TRBV7-2 and TRBJ2-7, with a possible D match to TRBD2 (7 bases). Deletions cut 4 bases from V and 3 bases from J, with 16 bases between. CDR3 size: 15 residues. The germline V gene has CDR1 SGHTA and CDR2 FQGNSA. This CDR3 is CASSSLPGEGYEQYF. CDR3 bases: TGTGCCAGCAGCTCCCTGCCAGGGGAGGGCTACGAGCAGTACTTC.

This clone came up once. This sequence joins TRBV18 and TRBJ2-3, with 9 bases fitting TRBD2. There are 16 residues in the CDR3. The J segment lost 3 bases and the V segment lost 4 bases, leaving 8 bases of the junction unmatched. From germline, CDR1 is KGHSH and CDR2 LQKENI. CDR3 DNA sequence: TGTGCCAGCTCACGGGCTAGCGGGGTGATGACAGATACGCAGTATTTT. Translating it yields CASSRASGVMTDTQYF.

J is TRBJ2-2 and V is TRBV2, with D tentatively TRBD1 (6 bases). This CDR3 has 15 amino acids. Germline V gene lookup returns CDR1 SNHLY and CDR2 FYNNEI. Trimming removed 3 bases at V and 3 bases at J, with 11 bases between. The CDR3 coding sequence is TGTGCCAGCAGTGAGTTCGCAGGGGACACCGGGGAGCTGTTTTTT. Its protein product is CASSEFAGDTGELFF.

V is TRBV7-9 and J is TRBJ2-1; tentatively, D is TRBD1 (7 bases). This CDR3 comprises 15 residues. Trimming removed 5 bases at V and 5 bases at J, with 16 bases between. Germline CDR1 SEHNR, CDR2 FQNEAQ (reference sequence). The CDR3 sequence: CASSPGGSGHNEQFF. CDR3 DNA sequence: TGTGCCAGCAGCCCAGGGGGGTCTGGACACAATGAGCAGTTCTTC.

The rearrangement uses TRBV19 and TRBJ2-2, with unresolved D. CDR1 and CDR2 (germline): LNHDA, SQIVND (reference sequence). V lost 5 bases to trimming and J lost 7 bases, with 8 bases between them. The CDR3 is 12 amino acids. As DNA, the CDR3 is TGTGCCAGTAGTGTATTGAGCGGGGAGCTGTTTTTT. The encoded protein is CASSVLSGELFF.

This rearrangement joins TRBV5-1 to TRBJ2-5, with D maybe TRBD1 (5 bases). The CDR3 loop spans 13 amino acids. V was pared by 7 bases and J by 4 bases, with 14 bases between. From germline, CDR1 is SGHRS and CDR2 YFSETQ. DNA for the CDR3: TGCGCCAGCGGTACAGGTCGTTCAGAGACCCAGTACTTC. Protein: CASGTGRSETQYF.

V usage is TRBV11-3 and J usage is TRBJ2-7; D is undetermined. The V gene lost 3 bases and the J gene lost 4 bases, with 7 bases spanning the gap. The CDR3 is made up of 12 amino acids. Germline CDR1 reads SGHNT; CDR2 reads YENEEA. CDR3 sequence: CASSFEKYEQYF. The CDR3 DNA sequence: TGTGCCAGCAGCTTTGAGAAGTACGAGCAGTACTTC.

V gene TRBV6-5 combines with J gene TRBJ1-2; a weak D match, TRBD1 (6 bases). Germline CDR1 reads MNHEY; CDR2 reads SVGAGI. The CDR3 is 14 residues long. The V end lost 3 bases, the J end lost 4 bases, and 12 bases lay between the germline ends. CDR3 protein: CASSYSGGLYGYTF. In DNA, the CDR3 is TGTGCCAGCAGTTATTCGGGGGGCCTCTATGGCTACACCTTC.

The genes are TRBV15 and TRBJ1-1; possibly TRBD1 for D (6 bases). The CDR3 loop spans 13 amino acids. Germline-derived CDR1 and CDR2 are LNHNV and YYDKDF (reference sequence). The V and J ends lost 1 base and 6 bases respectively, with 9 bases between them. CDR3: CATSRVDRSEAFF. The DNA of the CDR3 is TGTGCCACCAGCAGAGTAGACAGGTCTGAAGCTTTCTTT.

CDR3 nucleotides: TGCGCCAGCAGCCTACGGACAGGGGCCACCGGGGAGCTGTTTTTT. Encoded protein: CASSLRTGATGELFF. The chain links TRBV4-3 to TRBJ2-2; the match to TRBD1 covers 9 bases. V trimming: 4 bases; J trimming: 4 bases; junction bases outside the gene matches: 4. Per germline, CDR1 LGHNA and CDR2 YSLEER. CDR3 length: 15 residues.

This chain connects TRBV5-4 to TRBJ1-2; possibly TRBD1 for D (6 bases). Germline assignment: CDR1 SGHNT and CDR2 YYREEE (reference sequence). Trimming took off 5 bases at V and 2 bases at J, with 10 bases between the two ends. This CDR3 is built from 13 residues. This chain's CDR3 is CASSYRENYGYTF. The CDR3 DNA reads TGTGCCAGCAGTTACAGGGAGAACTATGGCTACACCTTC.

The chain has TRBV4-1 and TRBJ2-1; 7 nucleotides line up with TRBD1. This CDR3 comprises 12 residues. With 8 bases clipped from V and 9 bases from J, the junction kept 7 bases outside the gene matches. The germline V gene encodes CDR1 MGHRA and CDR2 YSYEKL. CDR3 sequence: CASFGPGGEQFF. The CDR3 coding sequence is TGCGCCAGCTTCGGCCCAGGGGGTGAGCAGTTCTTC.

This chain uses TRBV30 with TRBJ1-6, with 7 bases lining up with TRBD1. The CDR3 contains 13 residues. Unmatched junction bases numbered 2, after V lost 3 bases and J lost 6 bases. Germline loops: CDR1 GTSNPN, CDR2 SVGIG (reference sequence). As DNA, the CDR3 is TGTGCCTGGAGGACAGGGAGTAATTCACCCCTCCACTTT. As protein: CAWRTGSNSPLHF.

This clone was recorded only once. The V and J genes are TRBV7-9 and TRBJ1-1; TRBD1 might be the D (6 bases). Per germline, CDR1 SEHNR and CDR2 FQNEAQ (reference sequence). The CDR3 has 15 residues. The V end was cut by 2 bases, the J end by 10 bases, with 20 bases between. The CDR3 coding sequence is TGTGCCAGCAGCTTACTGGCAGGGGAAGGGATTATAGCTTTCTTT. Its translation: CASSLLAGEGIIAFF. The entire variable domain, with the rest obtained from reference TRBV7-9 and TRBJ1-1, is as follows: DTGVSQNPRHKITKRGQNVTFRCDPISEHNRLYWYRQTLGQGPEFLTYFQNEAQLEKSRLLSDRFSAERPKGSFSTLEIQRTEQGDSAMYLCASSLLAGEGIIAFFGQGTRLTVV.

The chain recombines TRBV7-2 with TRBJ2-5, with a possible D match to TRBD1 (6 bases). Trimming cost V 4 bases and J 7 bases, with 16 bases left between them. The CDR3 length is 14 residues. Germline assignment: CDR1 SGHTA and CDR2 FQGNSA. The CDR3 DNA sequence: TGTGCCAGCAGCTCCGGGACATCTCCGGGGACCCAGTACTTC. Amino acid sequence: CASSSGTSPGTQYF.

The J gene is TRBJ2-1, the V gene TRBV6-1; TRBD2 matches at 7 bases. Germline V gene sequence: CDR1 MNHNS, CDR2 SASEGT. The J segment lost 10 bases and the V segment lost 4 bases, leaving 1 base of the junction unmatched. This CDR3 has 11 amino acids. CDR3 amino acids: CASSVGGEQFF. The CDR3 nucleotides read TGTGCCAGCAGTGTGGGAGGGGAGCAGTTCTTC.

The chain employs TRBV5-4 and TRBJ1-1; unclear D gene. Between the trimmed V and J ends, which lost 4 bases and 1 base, there was a span of 5 bases. Germline-derived CDR1 and CDR2 are SGHNT and YYREEE (reference sequence). The CDR3 spans 12 residues. CDR3 nucleotide sequence: TGTGCCAGCAGCGTTCAGAACACTGAAGCTTTCTTT. It encodes CASSVQNTEAFF.

This sequence joins TRBV6-6 and TRBJ2-5; 9 nucleotides agree with TRBD2. The CDR3 totals 14 residues. The ends lost 5 bases at V and 2 bases at J; junction bases unmatched: 3. Germline assignment: CDR1 MNHNY and CDR2 SVGAGI (reference sequence). The CDR3 DNA follows: TGTGCCAGCAGTGATAGCGGGGGACAAGAGACCCAGTACTTC. It specifies CASSDSGGQETQYF.